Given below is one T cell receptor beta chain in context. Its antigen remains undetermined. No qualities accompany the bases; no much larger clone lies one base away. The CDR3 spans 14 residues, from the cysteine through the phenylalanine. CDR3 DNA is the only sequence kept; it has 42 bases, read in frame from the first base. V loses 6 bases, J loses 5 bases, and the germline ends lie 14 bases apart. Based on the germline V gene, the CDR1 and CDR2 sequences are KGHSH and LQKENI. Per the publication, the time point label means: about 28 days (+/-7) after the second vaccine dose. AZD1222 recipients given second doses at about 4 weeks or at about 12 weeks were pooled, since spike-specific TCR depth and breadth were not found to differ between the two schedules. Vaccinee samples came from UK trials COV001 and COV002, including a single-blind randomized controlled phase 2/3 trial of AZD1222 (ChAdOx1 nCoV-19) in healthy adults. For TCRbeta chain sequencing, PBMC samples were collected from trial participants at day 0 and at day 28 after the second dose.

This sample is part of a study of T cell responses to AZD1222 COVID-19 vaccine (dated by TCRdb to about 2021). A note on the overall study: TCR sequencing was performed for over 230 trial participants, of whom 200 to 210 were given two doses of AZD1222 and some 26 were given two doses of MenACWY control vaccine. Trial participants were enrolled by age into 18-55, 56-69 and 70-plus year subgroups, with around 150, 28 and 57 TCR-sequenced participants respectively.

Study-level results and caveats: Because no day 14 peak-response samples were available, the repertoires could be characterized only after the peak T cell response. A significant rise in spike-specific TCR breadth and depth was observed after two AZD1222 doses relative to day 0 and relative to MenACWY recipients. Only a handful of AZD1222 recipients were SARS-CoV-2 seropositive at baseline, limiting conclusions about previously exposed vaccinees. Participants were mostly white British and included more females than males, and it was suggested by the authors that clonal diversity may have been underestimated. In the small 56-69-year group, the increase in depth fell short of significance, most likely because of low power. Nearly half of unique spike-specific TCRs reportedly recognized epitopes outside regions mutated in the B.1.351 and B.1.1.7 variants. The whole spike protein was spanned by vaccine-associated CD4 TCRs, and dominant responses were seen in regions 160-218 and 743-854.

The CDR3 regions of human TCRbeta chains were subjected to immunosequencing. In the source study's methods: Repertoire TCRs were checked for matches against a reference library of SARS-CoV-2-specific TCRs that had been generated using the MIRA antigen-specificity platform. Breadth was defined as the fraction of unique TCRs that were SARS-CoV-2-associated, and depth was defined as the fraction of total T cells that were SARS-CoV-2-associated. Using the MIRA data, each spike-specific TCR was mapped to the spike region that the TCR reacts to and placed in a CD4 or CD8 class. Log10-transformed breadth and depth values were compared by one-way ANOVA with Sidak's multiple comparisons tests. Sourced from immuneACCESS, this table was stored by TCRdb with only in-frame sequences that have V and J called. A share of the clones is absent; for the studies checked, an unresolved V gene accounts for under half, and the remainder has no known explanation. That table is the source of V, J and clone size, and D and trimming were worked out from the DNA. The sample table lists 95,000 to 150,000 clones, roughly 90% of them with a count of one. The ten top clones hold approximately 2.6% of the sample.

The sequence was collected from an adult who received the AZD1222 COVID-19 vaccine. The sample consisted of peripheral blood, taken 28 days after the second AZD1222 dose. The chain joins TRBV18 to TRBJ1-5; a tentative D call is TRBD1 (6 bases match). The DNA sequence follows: TGTGCCAGCTCGTACAGGGAAGGGGATCAGCCCCAGCATTTT. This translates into CASSYREGDQPQHF.